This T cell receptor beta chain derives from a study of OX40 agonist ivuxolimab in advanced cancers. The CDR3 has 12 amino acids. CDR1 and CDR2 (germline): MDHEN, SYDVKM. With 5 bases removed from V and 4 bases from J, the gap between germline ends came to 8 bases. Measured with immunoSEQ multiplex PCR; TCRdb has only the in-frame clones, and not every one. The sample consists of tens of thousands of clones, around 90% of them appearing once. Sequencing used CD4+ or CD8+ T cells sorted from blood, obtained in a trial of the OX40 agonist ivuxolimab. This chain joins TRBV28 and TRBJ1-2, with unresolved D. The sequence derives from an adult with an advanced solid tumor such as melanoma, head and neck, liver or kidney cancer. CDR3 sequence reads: CASSPGLYGYTF. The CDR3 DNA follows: TGTGCCAGCAGTCCGGGCCTCTATGGCTACACCTTC.